This TCR beta chain was captured by sequencing in a study of blood T cells in healthy people across ages. Together with a sample-barcoded 5' primer, a J-beta primer mix was included in a second PCR lasting about 7 to 11 cycles. MiXCR, run by TCRdb on the 5' RACE reads, gives a single entry per CDR3 protein. This sample has 1,500,000 or so distinct CDR3 sequences; approximately 60% occur once, and the top ten carry 6.5% to 8.5%. This clonotype is a singleton in its sample. The CDR3 sequence is 17 residues long. Trimming removed 2 bases at V and 4 bases at J, with 15 bases between. Germline V lookup: CDR1 MNHEY, CDR2 SVGAGI.

The genes are TRBV6-5 and TRBJ1-6; perhaps TRBD1 as D (5 bases). The clonotype originates from a man younger than 35 in good health. Specimen: blood. The CDR3 sequence is CASSYEGSHVYNSPLHF. The CDR3, as DNA: TGTGCCAGCAGTTACGAGGGGTCGCACGTTTATAATTCACCCCTCCACTTT.